This T cell receptor beta chain was identified in a study of CD8+CD57+ T cells in acquired aplastic anemia. As for the study in general: Sorted CD4+ plus CD8+ cells gave DNA averaging approximately 2.9 ug. Mean read depth for CD4+ cells from healthy donors was roughly 10 million.

General study results and limits: Found in both controls and patients were fewer than 35 CD8+ CDR3 sequences.

This clonotype has only one observation. Its cognate antigen is unknown. CDR3 and TCR beta VDJ profiling relied on genomic DNA as the template. TCRdb itself ran the reads through MiXCR, one entry per CDR3 protein. In the table there are about 64,000 distinct CDR3 sequences, about 50% of which are singletons. The clonotype originates from a human donor in good health, serving as a control. The specimen sequenced was sorted CD4+, CD8+, or CD8+CD57+ T cells (not recorded which) from PBMCs.

As DNA, the CDR3 is TGTGCCAGCAGCCCGGGACACTGGAACACAGATACGCAGTATTTT. Its protein product is CASSPGHWNTDTQYF. The chain couples TRBV2 to TRBJ2-3; possible D gene TRBD1, 6 bases. V lost 6 bases and J lost 2, with 15 bases in between. Germline CDR1 and CDR2: SNHLY and FYNNEI. This CDR3 region has 15 residues. The variable domain in full, with the rest retrieved from reference TRBV2 and TRBJ2-3, is EPEVTQTPSHQVTQMGQEVILRCVPISNHLYFYWYRQILGQKVEFLVSFYNNEISEKSEIFDDQFSVERPDGSNFTLKIRSTKLEDSAMYFCASSPGHWNTDTQYFGPGTRLTVL.